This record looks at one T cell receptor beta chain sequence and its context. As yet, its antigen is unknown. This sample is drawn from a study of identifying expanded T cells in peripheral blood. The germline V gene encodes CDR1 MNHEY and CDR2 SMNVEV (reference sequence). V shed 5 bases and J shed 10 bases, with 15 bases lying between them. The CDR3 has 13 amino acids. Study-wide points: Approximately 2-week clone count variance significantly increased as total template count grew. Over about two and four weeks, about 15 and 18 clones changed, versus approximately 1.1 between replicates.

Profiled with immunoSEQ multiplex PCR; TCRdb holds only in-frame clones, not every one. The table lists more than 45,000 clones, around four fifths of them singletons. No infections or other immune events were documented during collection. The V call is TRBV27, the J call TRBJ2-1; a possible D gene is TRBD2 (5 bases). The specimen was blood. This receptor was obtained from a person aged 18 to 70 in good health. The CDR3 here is CASSPNSRGEQFF. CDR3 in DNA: TGTGCCAGCAGTCCGAACAGTCGAGGGGAGCAGTTCTTC.